What follows are 6 T cell receptor beta chains derived from one specimen sequenced in a study of T cell responses to AZD1222 COVID-19 vaccine. Assay: immunoSEQ multiplex PCR; the TCRdb copy retains only in-frame clones and omits some. Among under 100,000 clones listed, 92% were seen once. Sample: peripheral blood, taken on day 0 of MenACWY control vaccination. These receptors were collected from an adult in good health.

Turning to this clone: The same CDR3 also results from other DNA sequences found in this sample. This sequence joins TRBV28 and TRBJ1-5; D may be TRBD1 (6 bases). Between the trimmed V and J ends, which lost 4 bases and 7 bases, there was a span of 20 bases. Germline assignment: CDR1 MDHEN and CDR2 SYDVKM. The CDR3 spans 16 residues. CDR3 sequence: CASSYAGEFGGQPQHF. CDR3 sequence (DNA): TGTGCCAGCAGTTATGCAGGGGAGTTTGGGGGGCAGCCCCAGCATTTT.

J is TRBJ2-5 and V is TRBV7-6; TRBD1 matches 9 bases. Trimming took 3 bases from V and 1 from J; bases not matched to a gene: 15. The germline V gene encodes CDR1 SGHVS and CDR2 FNYEAQ. The CDR3 extends over 19 amino acids. The CDR3 bases are TGTGCCAGCAGCTTGAGGGCCGCCCGGTCGGACAGGGGCCAAGAGACCCAGTACTTC. It yields the protein CASSLRAARSDRGQETQYF.

This chain uses TRBV7-2 with TRBJ1-5, with TRBD1 matching over 11 bases. The V gene end was trimmed by 4 bases and the J gene end by 7 bases; junction bases not matched to a gene: 6. The CDR3 consists of 15 residues. Germline V lookup: CDR1 SGHTA, CDR2 FQGNSA. CDR3 in amino acids: CASSYRTGGRQPQHF. The CDR3 nucleotides read TGTGCCAGCAGCTATCGGACAGGGGGCCGGCAGCCCCAGCATTTT.

CDR3 DNA sequence: TGTGCCAGCAGCTTGGGGCTAGGCTACAATGAGCAGTTCTTC. It yields the protein CASSLGLGYNEQFF. The chain combines TRBV5-8 with TRBJ2-1, with D unclear. Trimming left V 0 bases short and J 3 bases short, with 7 bases between. CDR1 is SGHTS, CDR2 YDEGEE, per germline. This CDR3 is built from 14 residues.

The chain employs TRBV7-9 and TRBJ2-2; D remains unclear. CDR1 is SEHNR and CDR2 is FQNEAQ in the germline V gene (reference sequence). The CDR3 runs to 18 residues. Trimming stripped 6 bases from V and 5 bases from J, with 25 bases between. The CDR3 coding sequence is TGTGCCAGCAGTCGCCCGACCTCCCCCCACGGATGGACCGGGGAGCTGTTTTTT. Protein sequence: CASSRPTSPHGWTGELFF. Based on the CDR3 plus reference TRBV7-9 and TRBJ2-2, the full variable domain is DTGVSQNPRHKITKRGQNVTFRCDPISEHNRLYWYRQTLGQGPEFLTYFQNEAQLEKSRLLSDRFSAERPKGSFSTLEIQRTEQGDSAMYLCASSRPTSPHGWTGELFFGEGSRLTVL.

The chain carries TRBV24-1 and TRBJ2-1; either TRBD1 or TRBD2 may supply D (5 bases each). The CDR3 is 15 amino acids. Germline lookup yields CDR1 KGHDR and CDR2 SFDVKD. V dropped 2 bases and J dropped 7 bases, with 14 bases sitting between them. CDR3 region: CATSDWGTGRNEQFF. The CDR3 DNA reads TGTGCCACCAGTGATTGGGGGACGGGGCGGAATGAGCAGTTCTTC.